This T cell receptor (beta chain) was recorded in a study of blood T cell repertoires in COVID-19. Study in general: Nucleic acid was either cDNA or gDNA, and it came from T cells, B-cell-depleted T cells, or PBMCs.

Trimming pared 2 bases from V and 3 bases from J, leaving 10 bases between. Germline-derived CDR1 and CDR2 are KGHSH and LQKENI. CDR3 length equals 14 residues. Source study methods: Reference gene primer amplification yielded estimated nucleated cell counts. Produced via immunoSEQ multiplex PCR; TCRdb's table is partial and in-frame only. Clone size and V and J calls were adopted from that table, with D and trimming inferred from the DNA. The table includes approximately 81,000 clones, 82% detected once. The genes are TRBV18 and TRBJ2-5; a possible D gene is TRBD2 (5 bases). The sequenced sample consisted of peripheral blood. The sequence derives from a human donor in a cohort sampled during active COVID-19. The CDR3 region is CASSPTRSEETQYF. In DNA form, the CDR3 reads TGTGCCAGCTCACCAACTAGGTCAGAAGAGACCCAGTACTTC.